This record concerns one TCR beta chain sequence. Its cognate antigen is unknown. Assay used: immunoSEQ multiplex PCR; TCRdb lists only in-frame clones, some missing. The sample comprises approximately 170,000 clones, about 85% of which are singletons, and about 17% rests with the top ten. This specimen belongs to a study of cytomegalovirus exposure and HLA in healthy donors. Overall study results and limits: A few chains tied to CMV proved CMV antigen-specific in vitro.

The sample consisted of PBMCs. This clonotype was sampled from a man aged 18 to 29 in good health and CMV-seropositive.

This chain's CDR3 is CASSLLGGGKAFF. The CDR3, as DNA: TGTGCCAGCAGCTTACTTGGGGGAGGGAAAGCTTTCTTT. The rearrangement uses TRBV7-9 and TRBJ1-1, with a weak D call TRBD1 (5 bases). Trimming cost V 2 bases and J 9 bases, with 13 bases left between them. There are 13 residues in the CDR3. Germline V gene sequence: CDR1 SEHNR, CDR2 FQNEAQ (reference sequence). The full variable domain, completed using reference TRBV7-9 and TRBJ1-1, is DTGVSQNPRHKITKRGQNVTFRCDPISEHNRLYWYRQTLGQGPEFLTYFQNEAQLEKSRLLSDRFSAERPKGSFSTLEIQRTEQGDSAMYLCASSLLGGGKAFFGQGTRLTVV.